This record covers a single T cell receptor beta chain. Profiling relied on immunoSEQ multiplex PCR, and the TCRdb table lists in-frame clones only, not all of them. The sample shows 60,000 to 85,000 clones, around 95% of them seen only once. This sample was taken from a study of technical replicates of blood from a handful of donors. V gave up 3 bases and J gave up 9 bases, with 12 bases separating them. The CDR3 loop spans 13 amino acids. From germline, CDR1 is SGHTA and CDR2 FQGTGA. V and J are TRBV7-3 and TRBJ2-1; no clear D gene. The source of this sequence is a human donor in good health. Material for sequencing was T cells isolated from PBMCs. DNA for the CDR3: TGTGCCAGCAGCTTCGCGCGGATCACTGAGCAGTTCTTC. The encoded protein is CASSFARITEQFF.